One sample yielded the 20 T cell receptor beta chains listed below, sequenced in a study of blood T cells in healthy people across ages. Primed by a sample-barcoded 5' primer and a J-beta primer mix, a second PCR proceeded for roughly 6 to 12 cycles. MiXCR, run by TCRdb on the 5' RACE reads, gives a single entry per CDR3 protein. This sample carries some 320,000 distinct CDR3 sequences, roughly 29% of them seen once, and the ten largest clones take around 30%. Sequenced input: blood. These receptors were taken from an older woman in good health.

The chain links TRBV9 to TRBJ2-3, with D perhaps being TRBD1 or TRBD2 (6 bases each). Per the germline V gene, CDR1 is SGDLS and CDR2 is YYNGEE. The ends were cut back, 0 bases at V and 0 bases at J, with 11 bases in the middle. This CDR3 spans 16 amino acids. The CDR3 region is CASSVAGASSTDTQYF. The CDR3 coding sequence is TGTGCCAGCAGCGTAGCGGGGGCTTCTAGCACAGATACGCAGTATTTT. Combining the CDR3 with reference TRBV9 and TRBJ2-3 gives the whole variable domain DSGVTQTPKHLITATGQRVTLRCSPRSGDLSVYWYQQSLDQGLQFLIQYYNGEERAKGNILERFSAQQFPDLHSELNLSSLELGDSALYFCASSVAGASSTDTQYFGPGTRLTVL.

This clonotype was counted ten times or more. This chain joins TRBV18 and TRBJ2-7; D perhaps matches TRBD2 (5 bases). The CDR3 sequence is 13 residues long. Germline CDR1 and CDR2: KGHSH and LQKENI. The ends were cut back, 6 bases at V and 6 bases at J, with 15 bases in the middle. In DNA form, the CDR3 reads TGTGCCAGCTCGACCGGAAAAGGAGGCGAGCAGTACTTC. This translates into CASSTGKGGEQYF.

The rearrangement joins TRBV5-1 to TRBJ2-1; unclear D gene. Germline V lookup: CDR1 SGHRS, CDR2 YFSETQ. The V end lost 0 bases, the J end lost 0 bases, and 10 bases lay between the germline ends. The CDR3 consists of 16 residues. CDR3 sequence reads: CASSLEIATSYNEQFF. The CDR3 region has the DNA TGCGCCAGCAGCTTGGAAATTGCGACCTCCTACAATGAGCAGTTCTTC.

The rearrangement uses TRBV4-2 and TRBJ2-1; D might be TRBD1 or TRBD2, each matching 6 bases. This CDR3 is 13 amino acids long. Germline lookup yields CDR1 LGHNA and CDR2 YNFKEQ. V was clipped by 5 bases and J by 5 bases, with 10 bases between them. Here the CDR3 DNA reads TGTGCCAGCAGCAGGGGGGACAACAATGAGCAGTTCTTC. The encoded protein is CASSRGDNNEQFF.

The J gene is TRBJ2-5, the V gene TRBV28, with 8 positions matching TRBD1. The DNA end is more similar to TRBJ2-7, so the J call may be wrong. The CDR3 length is 14 residues. Germline values: CDR1 MDHEN, CDR2 SYDVKM. CDR3 residues: CASSLEQGAYEQYF. CDR3 bases: TGTGCCAGCAGTTTGGAGCAGGGGGCTTACGAGCAGTACTTC.

The chain combines TRBV7-3 with TRBJ2-3, with D unclear. Germline-derived CDR1 and CDR2 are SGHTA and FQGTGA. The ends were cut back, 6 bases at V and 6 bases at J, with 16 bases in the middle. The CDR3 is 14 residues long. The CDR3 sequence is CASRLTSQSDTQYF. The CDR3 bases are TGTGCCAGCAGACTTACGTCCCAGTCGGATACGCAGTATTTT.

This clonotype was detected only a few times. This chain connects TRBV14 to TRBJ2-1; 12 nucleotides agree with TRBD1. V lost 0 bases to trimming and J lost 7 bases; unmatched junction nucleotides: 4. The germline gives CDR1 SGHDN, CDR2 FVKESK. CDR3 length: 16 residues. The CDR3 protein is CASSQDRDRGRNEQFF. The CDR3 nucleotides read TGTGCCAGCAGCCAAGACAGGGACAGGGGGCGGAATGAGCAGTTCTTC.

This clonotype was detected ten times or more. The chain is built from TRBV20-1 and TRBJ1-5; D not resolved. This CDR3 has 16 residues. CDR1 DFQATT and CDR2 SNEGSKA come from the germline V gene (reference sequence). V lost 4 bases and J 7 bases, leaving 23 bases between the germline ends. The CDR3 DNA sequence: TGCAGTGCTATACCTACTTTCACCGGCCCGGGGCAGCCCCAGCATTTT. It is translated as CSAIPTFTGPGQPQHF.

The rearrangement joins TRBV3-1 to TRBJ2-1; 7 nucleotides agree with TRBD1. CDR3 size: 17 residues. V lost 2 bases to trimming and J lost 9 bases; unmatched junction nucleotides: 16. CDR1 LGHDT and CDR2 YNNKEL come from the germline V gene (reference sequence). CDR3 DNA: TGTGCCAGCAGCCAACAGGGACAGCCGGTAAGGAGTAGTGAGCAGTTCTTC. It encodes CASSQQGQPVRSSEQFF.

The chain has TRBV7-2 and TRBJ1-4, with a weak D call TRBD1 (5 bases). Trimming took 5 bases from V and 5 from J, leaving 12 bases between them. The germline V gene has CDR1 SGHTA and CDR2 FQGNSA. The CDR3 sequence is 14 residues long. The CDR3 region is CASSRGTVNEKLFF. CDR3 nucleotide sequence: TGTGCCAGCAGCCGGGGGACGGTAAATGAAAAACTGTTTTTT.

The sample holds a few counts of this clonotype. The chain is built from TRBV27 and TRBJ2-6; tentatively, D is TRBD2 (5 bases). The CDR3 has 15 amino acids. V shed 6 bases and J shed 1 base, with 10 bases lying between them. CDR1 and CDR2 from the germline V gene are MNHEY and SMNVEV (reference sequence). In DNA, the CDR3 is TGTGCCAGCAGATTCTGGGAGTCTGGGGCCAACGTCCTGACTTTC. Amino acid sequence: CASRFWESGANVLTF.

The V and J genes are TRBV4-2 and TRBJ2-1; a weak D match, TRBD2 (5 bases). Germline CDR1 reads LGHNA; CDR2 reads YNFKEQ. This CDR3 has 17 residues. Deletions cut 2 bases from V and 6 bases from J, with 20 bases between. DNA of the CDR3: TGTGCCAGCAGCCAATCGACCCAGCCATACGAGGGCAATGAGCAGTTCTTC. This gives the protein CASSQSTQPYEGNEQFF.

This rearrangement joins TRBV3-1 to TRBJ2-2, with 10 bases aligning to TRBD1. Germline CDR1 reads LGHDT; CDR2 reads YNNKEL (reference sequence). The CDR3 runs 17 residues. Trimming removed 4 bases from V and 0 bases from J; junction bases left unmatched: 5. The CDR3 DNA sequence: TGTGCCAGCAGCCCAGGGACAGGGGATCCGAACACCGGGGAGCTGTTTTTT. This encodes CASSPGTGDPNTGELFF.

The chain recombines TRBV29-1 with TRBJ2-1; TRBD2 matches 15 bases. CDR1 is SQVTM, CDR2 ANQGSEA, per germline. CDR3 length: 16 amino acids. Trimming cost V 7 bases and J 4 bases; bases outside gene matches: 8. The CDR3 region is CSATGLAGGLYNEQFF. The CDR3 nucleotides read TGCAGCGCTACGGGACTAGCGGGAGGACTATACAATGAGCAGTTCTTC.

This clonotype was counted between two and nine times. The CDR3 DNA reads as TGTGCCACTTCGACAGGGGGGCAAGAGACCCAGTACTTC. Its translation: CATSTGGQETQYF. V is TRBV25-1 and J is TRBJ2-5, with 9 positions matching TRBD1. The CDR3 is 13 residues long. CDR1 is MGHDK and CDR2 is SYGVNS in the germline V gene. V shed 10 bases and J 2 bases; nucleotides not matched to a gene: 5.

This clonotype came up a few times. The J gene is TRBJ1-5, the V gene TRBV6-1; tentative D call: TRBD1 (5 bases). Germline values: CDR1 MNHNS, CDR2 SASEGT. The CDR3 covers 16 residues. The V end lost 5 bases, the J end lost 2 bases, and 16 bases lay between the germline ends. CDR3 DNA sequence: TGTGCCAGCAGTACCGTCGGTCGGGGGGGCAATCAGCCCCAGCATTTT. It encodes CASSTVGRGGNQPQHF.

The chain links TRBV27 to TRBJ1-1; D is unresolved. The germline CDR1 and CDR2 sequences are MNHEY and SMNVEV (reference sequence). V was shortened by 9 bases and J by 1 base, with 12 bases between the two germline ends. The CDR3 is made up of 13 amino acids. As DNA, the CDR3 is TGTGCCAGTCAAAAATTGAGGAACACTGAAGCTTTCTTT. Its protein product is CASQKLRNTEAFF.

The genes are TRBV7-8 and TRBJ2-5; no firm D call. With 3 bases removed from V and 3 bases from J, the gap between germline ends came to 17 bases. Germline V gives CDR1 SGHVS, CDR2 FQNEAQ. The CDR3 is 16 amino acids. CDR3 bases: TGTGCCAGCAGCTTTCCTCGGGTCCTCGTAGAAGAGACCCAGTACTTC. Amino acids: CASSFPRVLVEETQYF.

In its sample, this clonotype was seen many times. The J gene is TRBJ1-1, the V gene TRBV12-3 or TRBV12-4; D is possibly TRBD1 (5 bases). The CDR3 covers 14 residues. V was shortened by 3 bases and J by 2 bases, with 10 bases between the two germline ends. The CDR3 DNA is TGTGCCAGCAGTTTTAAGCAGGGAAACACTGAAGCTTTCTTT. It encodes CASSFKQGNTEAFF.

This rearrangement joins TRBV28 to TRBJ2-7; TRBD2 matches 7 bases. This CDR3 contains 15 residues. In germline, CDR1 is MDHEN, CDR2 SYDVKM. V lost 1 base to trimming and J lost 5 bases; unmatched junction nucleotides: 8. The CDR3 region is CASSLSRGSGNEQYF. The CDR3 nucleotides are TGTGCCAGCAGTTTATCCCGCGGGAGTGGCAACGAGCAGTACTTC.